The entry below gives a single T cell receptor beta chain sequence along with its context. Clones were read by immunoSEQ multiplex PCR, and TCRdb kept only the in-frame ones, dropping some. The profile shows around 220,000 clones, around 84% of them singletons. These data originate in a study of blood T cell repertoires in COVID-19. As for the study in general: PBMCs, B-cell-depleted T cells, or T cells provided the cDNA or gDNA that made up the material.

The CDR3 sequence is 17 residues long. Between the trimmed V and J ends, which lost 0 bases and 2 bases, there was a span of 17 bases. Germline loops: CDR1 MRHNA, CDR2 SNTAGT. Clinical history as reported by participants underpinned cohort assignment. Sample: PBMCs or T cells enriched from blood (not recorded which). The V and J genes are TRBV6-4 and TRBJ2-7; D not certain. The receptor comes from a woman between 40 and 55 years old with acute COVID-19. CDR3 residues: CASSDSIGRTATYEQYF. As DNA, the CDR3 is TGTGCCAGCAGTGACTCGATTGGTAGAACAGCTACCTACGAGCAGTACTTC.